This T cell receptor beta chain was obtained from a study of shared clonotypes between healthy human individuals. Across the whole study: The donor group consisted of a couple of women and three men, aged 18 to 49. For every donor, three CD4 naive, three CD4 memory, two CD8 naive and one CD8 memory plates were used.

As to this clone: The target antigen is unknown.

The study's findings and limits: Non-shared clonotypes had lower generation probabilities than clonotypes shared by all four sorted-subset donors. Among donors, the sharing of clonotypes was expected to be influenced by sequencing depth.

TCRdb keeps only in-frame clones here, not all; method: immunoSEQ multiplex PCR. The table records 2.3 million or so clones, 85% to 95% of them present only once. Trimming left V 5 bases short and J 0 bases short, with 11 bases between. The CDR3 consists of 15 residues. Germline V gene lookup returns CDR1 KGHSH and CDR2 LQKENI. The J gene is TRBJ2-1, the V gene TRBV18; D may correspond to TRBD1 or TRBD2 (5 bases each). The sequencing sample was made of naive CD4+ T cells from PBMCs. Subset of the sample: CD45RA+ positively selected. This receptor was taken from a man aged 18 to 29 in good health. Some clones in this sample may be carry-over from other donors' samples. The CDR3 region is CASSGTLDSYNEQFF. The CDR3 DNA reads as TGTGCCAGCTCAGGGACGCTGGACTCCTACAATGAGCAGTTCTTC.